These 6 T cell receptor beta chains share one sample of origin, sequenced in a study of T-cell memory formation after mild COVID-19. TCRdb reprocessed the 5' RACE reads with MiXCR, giving one entry per CDR3 protein. The repertoire holds about 360,000 distinct CDR3 sequences, approximately 15% seen once, with 20% to 25% in the top ten. Material for sequencing was PBMCs or a T cell subset sorted from them (not recorded which). These receptors were obtained from a man in his late teens or twenties who had mild COVID-19 (a few samples of this study predate the infection). Cell type and time point are not known.

The chain links TRBV7-9 to TRBJ1-5; 9 nucleotides agree with TRBD1. Germline CDR1 SEHNR, CDR2 FQNEAQ (reference sequence). Losses at the gene ends were 5 bases for V and 5 bases for J; bases not matched to a gene: 16. This CDR3 is built from 18 residues. In nucleotides, the CDR3 is TGTGCCAGCAGCAGGATGACAGGGGGAACTTATGGGGATCAGCCCCAGCATTTT. Its translation: CASSRMTGGTYGDQPQHF.

V and J are TRBV11-1 and TRBJ1-1; D uncertain. V lost 5 bases to trimming and J lost 5 bases, with 12 bases between them. This CDR3 has 13 amino acids. CDR1 and CDR2 (germline): SGHAT, FQDESV (reference sequence). The CDR3 DNA is TGTGCCAGCAGCACCAGTGGCATGACTGAAGCTTTCTTT. It encodes CASSTSGMTEAFF.

The chain combines TRBV18 with TRBJ1-6; possibly TRBD1 for D (5 bases). CDR3 size: 15 residues. The V and J ends lost 6 bases and 10 bases respectively, with 19 bases between them. Germline CDR1 reads KGHSH; CDR2 reads LQKENI. The CDR3 region is CASSPAPPGVSPLHF. The CDR3 coding sequence is TGTGCCAGCTCCCCAGCTCCCCCGGGGGTCTCACCCCTCCACTTT.

Here the CDR3 DNA reads TGCAGCGTCAGGTACCAAGAGACCCAGTACTTC. Translated, it gives CSVRYQETQYF. The chain uses TRBV29-1 and TRBJ2-5; the D is unclear. Looked up from germline, CDR1 is SQVTM and CDR2 is ANQGSEA. V gave up 6 bases and J gave up 0 bases, with 5 bases separating them. The CDR3 runs 11 residues.

This clonotype was observed a handful of times. The chain combines TRBV5-1 with TRBJ2-5; D might be TRBD2 (5 bases). The CDR3 is 13 amino acids. V was cut by 5 bases and J by 2 bases, with 10 bases left in between. CDR1 is SGHRS and CDR2 is YFSETQ in the germline V gene. CDR3 loop: CASSSQRQETQYF. As DNA, the CDR3 is TGCGCCAGCAGTTCGCAGCGGCAAGAGACCCAGTACTTC.

In its sample, this clonotype was seen a few times. V and J are TRBV20-1 and TRBJ2-1; 7 positions match TRBD2. Germline CDR1 reads DFQATT; CDR2 reads SNEGSKA (reference sequence). The CDR3 extends over 12 amino acids. V lost 1 base to trimming and J lost 9 bases; unmatched junction nucleotides: 3. This chain's CDR3 is CSARGLAIEQFF. The CDR3 coding sequence is TGCAGTGCTAGAGGACTAGCTATTGAGCAGTTCTTC.